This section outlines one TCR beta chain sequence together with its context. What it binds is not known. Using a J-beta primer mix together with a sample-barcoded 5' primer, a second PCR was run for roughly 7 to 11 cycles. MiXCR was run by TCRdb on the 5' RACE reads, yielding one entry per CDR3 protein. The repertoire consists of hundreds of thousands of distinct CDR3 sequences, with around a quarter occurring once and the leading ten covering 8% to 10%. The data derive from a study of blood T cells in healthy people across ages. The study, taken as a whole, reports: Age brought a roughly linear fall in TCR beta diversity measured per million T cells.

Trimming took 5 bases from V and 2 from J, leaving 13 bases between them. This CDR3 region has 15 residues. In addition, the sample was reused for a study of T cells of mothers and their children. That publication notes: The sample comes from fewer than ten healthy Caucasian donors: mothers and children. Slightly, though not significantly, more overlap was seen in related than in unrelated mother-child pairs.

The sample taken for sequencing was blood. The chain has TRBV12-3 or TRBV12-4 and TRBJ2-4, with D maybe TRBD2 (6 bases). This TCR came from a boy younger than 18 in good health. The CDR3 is CASSGGLGSKNIQYF. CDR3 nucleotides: TGTGCCAGCAGTGGGGGACTTGGATCCAAAAACATTCAGTACTTC.